What follows is one TCR beta chain and its context. Its antigen is not known. The data were produced by immunoSEQ multiplex PCR, yet TCRdb's version contains in-frame clones alone and is incomplete. The sample carries more than 25,000 clones, more than 75% recorded once. CDR3 length: 18 amino acids. Germline V lookup: CDR1 LNHNV, CDR2 YYDKDF (reference sequence). The J segment lost 0 bases and the V segment lost 0 bases, leaving 6 bases of the junction unmatched. This sample is part of a study of T cells in localized non-small cell lung cancer. Overall study findings and caveats: Longer overall survival was linked to higher blood T cell density.

This clonotype was obtained from an older female donor with stage III squamous cell lung carcinoma. The chain has TRBV15 and TRBJ1-2, with 11 bases aligning to TRBD1. Specimen: peripheral blood, collected before any cancer treatment. The CDR3 DNA is TGTGCCACCAGCAGAGATTTGGACAGGGGGCGAGCTAACTATGGCTACACCTTC. This sequence encodes CATSRDLDRGRANYGYTF. Based on the CDR3 plus reference TRBV15 and TRBJ1-2, the full variable domain is DAMVIQNPRYQVTQFGKPVTLSCSQTLNHNVMYWYQQKSSQAPKLLFHYYDKDFNNEADTPDNFQSRRPNTSFCFLDIRSPGLGDTAMYLCATSRDLDRGRANYGYTFGSGTRLTVV.